This T cell receptor (beta chain) was sequenced in a study of T cell responses to AZD1222 COVID-19 vaccine. The table came from immunoSEQ multiplex PCR; TCRdb's copy has only in-frame clones and leaves some out. The table lists 110,000 or so clones, 86% of them singletons. Sequencing used peripheral blood, obtained 28 days after the second AZD1222 dose. This receptor was identified in an adult who received the AZD1222 COVID-19 vaccine.

In DNA, the CDR3 is TGTGCCAGTAGTATTGTAAGGAACACTGAAGCTTTCTTT. Translating gives CASSIVRNTEAFF. The V and J genes are TRBV19 and TRBJ1-1; D is undetermined. The CDR3 is 13 residues long. The germline CDR1 and CDR2 sequences are LNHDA and SQIVND (reference sequence). V lost 3 bases to trimming and J lost 1 base, with 6 bases between them.